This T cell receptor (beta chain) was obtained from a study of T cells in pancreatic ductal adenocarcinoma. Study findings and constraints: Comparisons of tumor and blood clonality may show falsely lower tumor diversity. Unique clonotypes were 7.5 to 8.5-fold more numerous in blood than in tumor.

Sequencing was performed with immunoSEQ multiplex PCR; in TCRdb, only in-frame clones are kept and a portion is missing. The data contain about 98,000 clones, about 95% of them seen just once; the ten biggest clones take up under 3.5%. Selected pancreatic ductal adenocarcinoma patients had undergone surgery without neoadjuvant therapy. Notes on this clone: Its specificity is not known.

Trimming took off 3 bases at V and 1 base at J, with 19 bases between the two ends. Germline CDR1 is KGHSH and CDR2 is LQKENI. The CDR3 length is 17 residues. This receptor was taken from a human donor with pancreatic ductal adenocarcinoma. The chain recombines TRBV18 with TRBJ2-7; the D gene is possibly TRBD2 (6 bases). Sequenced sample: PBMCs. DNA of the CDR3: TGTGCCAGCTCACCGAGGACGGCTGGGGGGAATTCCTACGAGCAGTACTTC. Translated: CASSPRTAGGNSYEQYF.